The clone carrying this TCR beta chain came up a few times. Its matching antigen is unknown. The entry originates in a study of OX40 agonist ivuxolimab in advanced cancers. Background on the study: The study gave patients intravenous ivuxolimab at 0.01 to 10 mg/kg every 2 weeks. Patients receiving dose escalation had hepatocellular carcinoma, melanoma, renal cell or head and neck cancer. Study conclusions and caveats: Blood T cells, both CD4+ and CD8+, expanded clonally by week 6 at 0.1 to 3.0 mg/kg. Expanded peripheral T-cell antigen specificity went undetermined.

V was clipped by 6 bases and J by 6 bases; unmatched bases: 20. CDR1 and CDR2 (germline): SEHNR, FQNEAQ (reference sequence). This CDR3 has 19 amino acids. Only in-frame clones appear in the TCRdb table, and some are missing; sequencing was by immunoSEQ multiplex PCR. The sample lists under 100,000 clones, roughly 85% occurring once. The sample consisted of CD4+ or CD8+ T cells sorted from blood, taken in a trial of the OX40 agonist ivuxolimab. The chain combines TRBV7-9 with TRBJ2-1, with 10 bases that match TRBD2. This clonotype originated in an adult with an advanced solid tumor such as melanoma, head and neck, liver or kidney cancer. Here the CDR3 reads CASSQQARRSRLAGNEQFF. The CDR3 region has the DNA TGTGCCAGCAGTCAACAAGCGCGTCGGTCGAGACTAGCGGGCAATGAGCAGTTCTTC.